Shown below are 23 T cell receptor beta chains from a single sample sequenced in a study of cytomegalovirus exposure and HLA in healthy donors. The PCR was carried out with 60 Vbeta primers and 13 Jbeta primers. Generated by immunoSEQ multiplex PCR, the TCRdb table keeps only in-frame clones and is missing some. The sample holds about 110,000 clones; 73% are singletons and the top ten take under 10%. Sequences were obtained from PBMCs. Source of these receptors: a man in his forties in good health and CMV-seronegative.

The CDR3 DNA is TGTGCCAGCAGTTTGTCCGGGGGGGTCCAAGAGACCCAGTACTTC. This sequence encodes CASSLSGGVQETQYF. The rearrangement uses TRBV6-1 and TRBJ2-5; 8 bases map to TRBD2. The CDR3 extends over 15 amino acids. The J segment lost 1 base and the V segment lost 5 bases, leaving 6 bases of the junction unmatched. Germline CDR1 reads MNHNS; CDR2 reads SASEGT.

This clone was counted between two and nine times. The chain couples TRBV7-9 to TRBJ2-6; 10 bases agree with TRBD1. Germline V gene sequence: CDR1 SEHNR, CDR2 FQNEAQ (reference sequence). After removal of 5 bases from V and 1 base from J, the junction contained 8 bases not matched to a gene. The CDR3 sequence is 18 residues long. CDR3 sequence reads: CASSGGDRGASGANVLTF. The CDR3 region has the DNA TGTGCCAGCAGCGGGGGGGACAGGGGAGCTTCTGGGGCCAACGTCCTGACTTTC.

The chain employs TRBV4-1 and TRBJ2-2, with 11 nucleotides matching TRBD2. V dropped 1 base and J dropped 0; count of bases not matched to a gene: 16. The germline CDR1 and CDR2 sequences are MGHRA and YSYEKL. The CDR3 length is 22 residues. The CDR3, as DNA: TGCGCCAGCAGCCAAGGGTCGCTAGCGGGGGGACCAGAAAGAGCGAACACCGGGGAGCTGTTTTTT. The encoded protein is CASSQGSLAGGPERANTGELFF.

This clone occurred a few times. The CDR3 here is CASSAPSQETQYF. The CDR3 bases are TGTGCCAGCAGTGCGCCCTCGCAAGAGACCCAGTACTTC. The chain links TRBV5-4 to TRBJ2-5; D not certain. Germline V gives CDR1 SGHNT, CDR2 YYREEE (reference sequence). V was cut by 5 bases and J by 2 bases, with 10 bases left in between. This CDR3 is built from 13 residues.

Within the sample, this clone is medium-sized. J is TRBJ2-2 and V is TRBV10-3; no clear D. The CDR3 covers 16 residues. The germline V gene has CDR1 ENHRY and CDR2 SYGVKD. V was trimmed by 4 bases and J by 6 bases, leaving 18 bases between them. The CDR3 DNA sequence: TGTGCCATCAGTGCGATTTTAAAGAGAATGGCCGGGGAGCTGTTTTTT. This encodes CAISAILKRMAGELFF.

The rearrangement joins TRBV5-1 to TRBJ2-2, with TRBD2 matching 14 bases. V lost 4 bases and J lost 0; bases outside the gene matches: 5. The CDR3 spans 18 residues. CDR1 SGHRS and CDR2 YFSETQ come from the germline V gene. CDR3 DNA sequence: TGCGCCAGCAGCGGCGGGACTAGCGGGGGAACGAACACCGGGGAGCTGTTTTTT. It codes for CASSGGTSGGTNTGELFF.

The chain recombines TRBV28 with TRBJ2-1, with 10 bases that match TRBD2. The germline CDR1 and CDR2 sequences are MDHEN and SYDVKM. CDR3 length equals 16 residues. With 6 bases clipped from V and 3 bases from J, the junction kept 8 bases outside the gene matches. The CDR3 loop is CASRGVTSGYYNEQFF. The DNA for the CDR3 is TGTGCCAGCAGAGGGGTGACTAGCGGGTACTACAATGAGCAGTTCTTC.

The V gene is TRBV6-5, the J gene TRBJ2-7; a possible D gene is TRBD1 (5 bases). There are 13 residues in the CDR3. Between the trimmed V and J ends, which lost 2 bases and 3 bases, there was a span of 8 bases. Looked up from germline, CDR1 is MNHEY and CDR2 is SVGAGI. CDR3 amino acids: CASSYGADYEQYF. The CDR3 DNA reads TGTGCCAGCAGTTACGGGGCAGACTACGAGCAGTACTTC.

The chain is built from TRBV6-5 and TRBJ2-7; possibly TRBD2 for D (5 bases). V was pared by 4 bases and J by 2 bases, with 9 bases between. CDR1 is MNHEY, CDR2 SVGAGI, per germline. This CDR3 region has 13 residues. The CDR3: CASSSERTYEQYF. Here the CDR3 DNA reads TGTGCCAGCAGTTCGGAGCGGACCTACGAGCAGTACTTC.

This chain links TRBV5-1 with TRBJ2-5; tentative D call: TRBD1 (5 bases). Trimming took off 4 bases at V and 3 bases at J, with 13 bases between the two ends. The length of the CDR3 is 14 residues. Germline V gene lookup returns CDR1 SGHRS and CDR2 YFSETQ. Here the CDR3 DNA reads TGCGCCAGCAGCCAGCTTGGGGCGGAAGAGACCCAGTACTTC. Amino acid sequence: CASSQLGAEETQYF.

The chain recombines TRBV5-1 with TRBJ2-5; 7 nucleotides line up with TRBD1. Germline CDR1 SGHRS, CDR2 YFSETQ. The CDR3 loop spans 14 amino acids. V shed 6 bases and J 0 bases; nucleotides not matched to a gene: 5. The CDR3 DNA follows: TGCGCCAGCACCTACAGGGGATACCAAGAGACCCAGTACTTC. Translated: CASTYRGYQETQYF.

The chain carries TRBV7-9 and TRBJ2-7, with a possible D match to TRBD1 (6 bases). The germline CDR1 and CDR2 sequences are SEHNR and FQNEAQ (reference sequence). V was clipped by 5 bases and J by 4 bases, with 15 bases between them. CDR3 length: 14 residues. Written as DNA, the CDR3 is TGTGCCAGCAGCCCCGGGACATTAACGTACGAGCAGTACTTC. Amino acids: CASSPGTLTYEQYF.

This clone occurred once. This rearrangement joins TRBV14 to TRBJ2-5, with 7 bases identical to TRBD1. The germline V gene encodes CDR1 SGHDN and CDR2 FVKESK. The CDR3 is 14 residues long. Unmatched junction bases numbered 4, after V lost 4 bases and J lost 2 bases. CDR3 loop: CASSRLGQQETQYF. The CDR3 bases are TGTGCCAGCAGCCGCCTGGGACAGCAAGAGACCCAGTACTTC.

The chain couples TRBV5-1 to TRBJ1-1; D not certain. In germline, CDR1 is SGHRS, CDR2 YFSETQ. The V end was cut by 0 bases, the J end by 4 bases, with 10 bases between. The CDR3 consists of 14 residues. This chain's CDR3 is CASSLAGGSTEAFF. In nucleotides, the CDR3 is TGCGCCAGCAGCTTGGCAGGCGGGAGCACTGAAGCTTTCTTT.

CDR3 amino acids: CASSPFRGTYNEQFF. The CDR3 region has the DNA TGTGCCAGCAGTCCTTTTCGGGGAACCTACAATGAGCAGTTCTTC. The chain couples TRBV7-9 to TRBJ2-1; tentatively, D is TRBD2 (5 bases). The germline V gene has CDR1 SEHNR and CDR2 FQNEAQ (reference sequence). The CDR3 has 15 residues. Trimming cost V 6 bases and J 2 bases, with 14 bases left between them.

V usage is TRBV23-1 and J usage is TRBJ1-6, with D perhaps matching TRBD1 (6 bases). TRBV23-1 is treated as an ORF (open reading frame) with a function not yet certain. The CDR3 runs 18 residues. Trimming cost V 3 bases and J 3 bases, with 18 bases left between them. CDR3 in DNA: TGCGCCAGCAGTCATCTAGAACAGGGAAGAGGCTATAATTCACCCCTCCACTTT. It specifies CASSHLEQGRGYNSPLHF.

This sequence joins TRBV2 and TRBJ2-1; 7 bases align to TRBD1. With V trimmed by 4 bases and J by 0 bases, 3 bases remained unmatched. This CDR3 comprises 15 residues. The V gene's germline CDR1 is SNHLY and CDR2 FYNNEI. The chain's CDR3 is CASSADRSSYNEQFF. The CDR3 nucleotides read TGTGCCAGCAGTGCGGACAGGAGCTCCTACAATGAGCAGTTCTTC.

V and J are TRBV5-1 and TRBJ2-2; 8 bases fit TRBD1. Unmatched junction bases numbered 11, after V lost 4 bases and J lost 6 bases. Germline V gene lookup returns CDR1 SGHRS and CDR2 YFSETQ. This CDR3 has 16 residues. The CDR3 DNA sequence: TGCGCCAGCAGCACCGGACAGGGCCCACCCGCCGGGGAGCTGTTTTTT. Its translation: CASSTGQGPPAGELFF.

The chain is built from TRBV7-9 and TRBJ2-3; D is possibly TRBD2 (5 bases). The CDR3 consists of 15 residues. The V end was cut by 1 base, the J end by 9 bases, with 17 bases between. Germline CDR1 and CDR2: SEHNR and FQNEAQ (reference sequence). CDR3 amino acids: CASSLGKLETETQYF. CDR3 bases: TGTGCCAGCAGCTTAGGGAAACTAGAGACTGAGACGCAGTATTTT.

The rearrangement links TRBV5-1 to TRBJ1-2; D is uncertain. V dropped 1 base and J dropped 4 bases, with 23 bases sitting between them. This CDR3 has 18 amino acids. Per the germline V gene, CDR1 is SGHRS and CDR2 is YFSETQ. The CDR3 DNA sequence: TGCGCCAGCAGCTTGAATCCTGCGACTATGGACCGTACCTATGGCTACACCTTC. Residues: CASSLNPATMDRTYGYTF.

This clone was counted only a few times. The rearrangement links TRBV9 to TRBJ2-3; 9 bases line up with TRBD2. Trimming at V came to 6 bases and at J to 4 bases, leaving 9 bases not matched to a gene. Germline V gene sequence: CDR1 SGDLS, CDR2 YYNGEE. CDR3 length: 15 amino acids. The CDR3 DNA is TGTGCCAGCAAGGCGGGGACTAGCTTGGCAGATACGCAGTATTTT. It is translated as CASKAGTSLADTQYF. The entire variable domain, with the rest obtained from reference TRBV9 and TRBJ2-3, is as follows: DSGVTQTPKHLITATGQRVTLRCSPRSGDLSVYWYQQSLDQGLQFLIQYYNGEERAKGNILERFSAQQFPDLHSELNLSSLELGDSALYFCASKAGTSLADTQYFGPGTRLTVL.

The rearrangement uses TRBV4-2 and TRBJ2-5; TRBD2 matches 14 bases. V shed 6 bases, J shed 4 bases, and the junction held 4 bases outside the gene matches. This CDR3 has 15 amino acids. Germline V gene data show CDR1 as LGHNA and CDR2 as YNFKEQ. As DNA, the CDR3 is TGTGCCAGCAGTTTGACTAGCGGGGGGGCAGAGACCCAGTACTTC. This translates into CASSLTSGGAETQYF.

This clone has more than one count but fewer than ten. Distinct nucleotide sequences in the sample also encode this CDR3. The chain links TRBV9 to TRBJ2-3; TRBD2 agrees at 9 bases. With V trimmed by 1 base and J by 3 bases, 6 bases remained unmatched. This CDR3 spans 16 amino acids. CDR1 and CDR2 from the germline V gene are SGDLS and YYNGEE. The CDR3 region is CASSVSGGGGTDTQYF. In DNA, the CDR3 is TGTGCCAGCAGCGTAAGTGGCGGGGGGGGAACAGATACGCAGTATTTT.